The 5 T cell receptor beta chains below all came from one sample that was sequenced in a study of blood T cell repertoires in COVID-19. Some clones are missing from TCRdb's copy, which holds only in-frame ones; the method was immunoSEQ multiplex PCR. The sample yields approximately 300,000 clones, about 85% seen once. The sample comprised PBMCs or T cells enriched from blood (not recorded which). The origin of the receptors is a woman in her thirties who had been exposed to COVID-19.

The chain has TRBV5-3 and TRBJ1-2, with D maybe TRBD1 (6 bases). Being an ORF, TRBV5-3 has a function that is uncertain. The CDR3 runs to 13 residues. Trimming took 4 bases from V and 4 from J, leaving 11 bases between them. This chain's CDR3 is CARSPRGSYGYTF. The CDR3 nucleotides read TGTGCCAGAAGCCCCAGGGGTAGCTATGGCTACACCTTC.

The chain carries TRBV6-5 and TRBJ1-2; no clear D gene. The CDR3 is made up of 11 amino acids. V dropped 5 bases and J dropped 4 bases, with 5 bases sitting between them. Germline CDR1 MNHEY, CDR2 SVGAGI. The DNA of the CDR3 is TGTGCCAGCAGTAACACCTATGGCTACACCTTC. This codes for CASSNTYGYTF.

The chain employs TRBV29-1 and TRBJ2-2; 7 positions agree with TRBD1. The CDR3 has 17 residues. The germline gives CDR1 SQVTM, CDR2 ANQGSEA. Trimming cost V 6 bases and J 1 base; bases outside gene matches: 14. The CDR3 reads CSVLEDQGVLNTGELFF. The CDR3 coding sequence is TGCAGCGTCCTCGAGGACCAGGGGGTACTGAACACCGGGGAGCTGTTTTTT.

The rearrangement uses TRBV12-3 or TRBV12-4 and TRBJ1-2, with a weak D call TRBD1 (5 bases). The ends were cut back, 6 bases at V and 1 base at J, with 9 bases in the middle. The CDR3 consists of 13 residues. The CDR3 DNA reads TGTGCCAGCAGCCAGACAGTTAACTATGGCTACACCTTC. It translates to CASSQTVNYGYTF.

In DNA form, the CDR3 reads TGTGCCAGCAGCTTTGCGGGAGGGCCCATGAGCGAGCAGTACTTC. It is translated as CASSFAGGPMSEQYF. The V call is TRBV5-4, the J call TRBJ2-7; 9 bases align to TRBD2. CDR3 length equals 15 residues. The V and J ends lost 2 bases and 6 bases, in that order; junction bases with no gene match: 9. Germline V gene sequence: CDR1 SGHNT, CDR2 YYREEE (reference sequence).